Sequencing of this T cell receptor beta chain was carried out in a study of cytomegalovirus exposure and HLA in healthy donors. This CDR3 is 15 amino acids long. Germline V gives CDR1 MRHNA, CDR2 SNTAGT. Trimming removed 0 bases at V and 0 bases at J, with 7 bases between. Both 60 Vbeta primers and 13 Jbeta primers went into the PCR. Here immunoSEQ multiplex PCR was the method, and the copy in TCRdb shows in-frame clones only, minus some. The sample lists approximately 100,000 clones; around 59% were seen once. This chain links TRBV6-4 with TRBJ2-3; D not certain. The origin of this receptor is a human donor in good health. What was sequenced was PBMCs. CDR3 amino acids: CASSDSEASTDTQYF. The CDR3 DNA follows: TGTGCCAGCAGTGACTCCGAGGCTAGCACAGATACGCAGTATTTT.